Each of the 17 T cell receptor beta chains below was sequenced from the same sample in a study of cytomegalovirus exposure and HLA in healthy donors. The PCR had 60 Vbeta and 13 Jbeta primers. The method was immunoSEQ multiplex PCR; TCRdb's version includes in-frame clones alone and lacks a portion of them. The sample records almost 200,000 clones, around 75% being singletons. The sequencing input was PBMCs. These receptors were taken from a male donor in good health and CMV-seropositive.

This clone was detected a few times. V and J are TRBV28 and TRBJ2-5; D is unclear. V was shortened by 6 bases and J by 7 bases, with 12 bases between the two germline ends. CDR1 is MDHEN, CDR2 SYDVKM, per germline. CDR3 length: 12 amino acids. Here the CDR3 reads CASSPPIGTQYF. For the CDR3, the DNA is TGTGCCAGCAGCCCCCCAATCGGGACCCAGTACTTC.

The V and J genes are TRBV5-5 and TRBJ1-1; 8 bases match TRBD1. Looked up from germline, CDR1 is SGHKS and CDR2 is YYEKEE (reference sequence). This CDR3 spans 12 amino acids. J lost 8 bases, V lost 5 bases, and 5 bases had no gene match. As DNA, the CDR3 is TGTGCCAGCAGAGAACAGGGGGTGGAAGCTTTCTTT. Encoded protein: CASREQGVEAFF.

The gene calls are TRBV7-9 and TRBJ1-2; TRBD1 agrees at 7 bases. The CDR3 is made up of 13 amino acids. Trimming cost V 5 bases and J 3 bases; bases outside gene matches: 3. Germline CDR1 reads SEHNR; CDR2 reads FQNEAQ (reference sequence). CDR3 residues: CASSPTGYYGYTF. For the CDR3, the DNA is TGTGCCAGCAGCCCGACAGGGTACTATGGCTACACCTTC.

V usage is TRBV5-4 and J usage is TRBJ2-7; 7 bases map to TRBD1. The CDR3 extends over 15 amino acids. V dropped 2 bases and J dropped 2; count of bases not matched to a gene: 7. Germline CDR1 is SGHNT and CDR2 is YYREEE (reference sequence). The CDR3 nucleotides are TGTGCCAGCAGCTTCGACAGGGCGCGGGCCTACGAGCAGTACTTC. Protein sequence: CASSFDRARAYEQYF.

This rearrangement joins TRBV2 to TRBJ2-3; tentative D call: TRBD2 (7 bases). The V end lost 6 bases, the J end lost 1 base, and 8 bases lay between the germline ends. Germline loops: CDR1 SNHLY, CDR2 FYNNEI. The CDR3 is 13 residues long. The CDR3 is CASRGGGTDTQYF. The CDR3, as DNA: TGTGCCAGCAGAGGGGGGGGCACAGATACGCAGTATTTT.

In DNA, the CDR3 is TGTGCCAGCAGCTCCCGCACCGCGGGGACTGCCTACAATGAGCAGTTCTTC. This encodes CASSSRTAGTAYNEQFF. The chain joins TRBV7-9 to TRBJ2-1; D is possibly TRBD2 (6 bases). Germline V lookup: CDR1 SEHNR, CDR2 FQNEAQ (reference sequence). The germline V and J ends were trimmed by 4 bases and 2 bases, with 18 bases remaining between them. The CDR3 is 17 amino acids.

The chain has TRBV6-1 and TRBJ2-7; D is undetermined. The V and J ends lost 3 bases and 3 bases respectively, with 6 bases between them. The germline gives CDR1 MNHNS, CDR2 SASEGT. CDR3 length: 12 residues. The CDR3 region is CASSDRYYEQYF. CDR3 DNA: TGTGCCAGCAGTGACCGCTACTACGAGCAGTACTTC.

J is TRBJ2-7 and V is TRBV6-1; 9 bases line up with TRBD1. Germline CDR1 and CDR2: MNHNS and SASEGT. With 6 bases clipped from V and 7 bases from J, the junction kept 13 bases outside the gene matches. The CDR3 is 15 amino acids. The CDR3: CASRGPGQGVGEQYF. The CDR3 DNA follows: TGTGCCAGCAGGGGTCCGGGACAGGGCGTTGGGGAGCAGTACTTC.

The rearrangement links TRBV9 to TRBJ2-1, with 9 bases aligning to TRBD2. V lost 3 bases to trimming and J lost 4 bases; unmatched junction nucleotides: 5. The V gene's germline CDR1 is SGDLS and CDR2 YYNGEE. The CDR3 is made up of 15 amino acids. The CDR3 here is CASSDGTSPYNEQFF. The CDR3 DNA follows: TGTGCCAGCAGCGACGGGACTAGCCCATACAATGAGCAGTTCTTC.

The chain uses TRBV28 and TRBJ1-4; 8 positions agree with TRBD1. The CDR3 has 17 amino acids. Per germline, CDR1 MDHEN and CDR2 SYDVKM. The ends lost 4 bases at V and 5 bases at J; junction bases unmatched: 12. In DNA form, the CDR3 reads TGTGCCAGCAGTTCTCCGACAGGGGTAAAGGGGAATGAAAAACTGTTTTTT. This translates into CASSSPTGVKGNEKLFF.

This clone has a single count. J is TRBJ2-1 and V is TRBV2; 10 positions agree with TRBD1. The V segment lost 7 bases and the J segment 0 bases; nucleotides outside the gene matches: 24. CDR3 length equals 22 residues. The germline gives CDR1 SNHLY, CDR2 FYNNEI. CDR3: CASTTTIVGQGGLPGSYNEQFF. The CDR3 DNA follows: TGTGCCAGCACTACCACAATTGTTGGACAGGGGGGTCTTCCTGGCTCCTACAATGAGCAGTTCTTC.

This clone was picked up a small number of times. For the CDR3, the DNA is TGTGCCAGCAGTGACGGGACAGGGAACACCGGGGAGCTGTTTTTT. Amino acid sequence: CASSDGTGNTGELFF. V gene TRBV6-4 combines with J gene TRBJ2-2; TRBD1 matches at 8 bases. The V gene's germline CDR1 is MRHNA and CDR2 SNTAGT. The length of the CDR3 is 15 residues. V gave up 2 bases and J gave up 1 base; unmatched junction bases: 0.

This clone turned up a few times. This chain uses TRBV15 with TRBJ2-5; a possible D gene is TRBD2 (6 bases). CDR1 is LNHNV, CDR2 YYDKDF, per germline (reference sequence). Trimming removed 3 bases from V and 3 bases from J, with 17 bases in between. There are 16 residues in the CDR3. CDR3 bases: TGTGCCACCAGCAGGGCACTCAAGGGACTCAAAGAGACCCAGTACTTC. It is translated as CATSRALKGLKETQYF.

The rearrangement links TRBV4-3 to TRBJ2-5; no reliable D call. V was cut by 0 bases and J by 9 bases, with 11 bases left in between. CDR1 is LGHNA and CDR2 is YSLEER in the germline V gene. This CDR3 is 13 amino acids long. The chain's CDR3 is CASSQDPHQSQYF. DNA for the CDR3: TGCGCCAGCAGCCAAGACCCCCACCAGTCCCAGTACTTC.

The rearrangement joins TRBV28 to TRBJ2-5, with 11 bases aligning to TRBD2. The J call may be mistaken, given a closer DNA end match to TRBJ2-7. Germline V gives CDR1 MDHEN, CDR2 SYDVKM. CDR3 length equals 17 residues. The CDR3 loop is CASSPLRTSGSPYEQYF. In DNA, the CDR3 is TGTGCCAGCAGTCCCTTACGAACTAGCGGGAGTCCCTACGAGCAGTACTTC.

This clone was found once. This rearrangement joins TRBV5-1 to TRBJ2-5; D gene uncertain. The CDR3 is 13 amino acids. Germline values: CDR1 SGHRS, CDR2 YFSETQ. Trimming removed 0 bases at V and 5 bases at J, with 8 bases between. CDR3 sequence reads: CASSLAVGETQYF. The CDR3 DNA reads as TGCGCCAGCAGCTTGGCCGTGGGCGAGACCCAGTACTTC.

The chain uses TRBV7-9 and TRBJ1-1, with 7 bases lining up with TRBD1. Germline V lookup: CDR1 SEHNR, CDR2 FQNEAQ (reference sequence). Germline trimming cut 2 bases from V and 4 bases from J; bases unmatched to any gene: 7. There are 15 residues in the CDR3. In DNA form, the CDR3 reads TGTGCCAGCAGCTTACAGACAGGGCTAGGCACTGAAGCTTTCTTT. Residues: CASSLQTGLGTEAFF.